The rows below give T cell receptor beta chains drawn from one sample of a study of cytomegalovirus exposure and HLA in healthy donors. Sequenced by immunoSEQ multiplex PCR; TCRdb stores in-frame clones only, minus some. The data contain about 240,000 clones, approximately 90% of them singletons. Sequencing was carried out using PBMCs. Receptor source: a man aged 18 to 30 in good health and CMV-seronegative. The CDR3 runs from the conserved cysteine through the conserved F or W. The order of the fields is J gene, clone size, V gene, D gene, CDR3 protein, CDR3 DNA. A D gene is named only where the DNA matches it firmly. Clone size is stated in some rows and not others, as once, few, many or a class when expanded.

TRBJ1-1 - TRBV10-2 TRBD1 CASSDYQGGNEAFF TGCGCCAGCAGTGACTACCAGGGGGGCAATGAAGCTTTCTTT
TRBJ2-1 - TRBV2 - CASTPGEGKQFF TGTGCCAGCACCCCGGGGGAAGGAAAGCAGTTCTTC
TRBJ1-2 - TRBV7-9 - CASSRTETNYGYTF TGTGCCAGCAGCCGGACAGAGACTAACTATGGCTACACCTTC
TRBJ2-7 - TRBV6-5 TRBD1 CASSYSLTGVVGEQYF TGTGCCAGCAGTTACTCACTTACAGGGGTCGTGGGGGAGCAGTACTTC
TRBJ2-5 - TRBV5-6 - CASSLVQPGETQYF TGTGCCAGCAGCTTGGTGCAACCGGGGGAGACCCAGTACTTC
TRBJ2-1 - TRBV9 TRBD2 CASSVSGGDYNEQFF TGTGCCAGCAGCGTATCCGGGGGGGACTACAATGAGCAGTTCTTC
TRBJ2-5 - TRBV4-3 TRBD1 CASSQSSAGDREETQYF TGCGCCAGCAGCCAATCGTCCGCCGGGGACAGGGAGGAGACCCAGTACTTC
TRBJ2-7 - TRBV5-6 - CASSARPHGQYF TGTGCCAGCAGCGCCCGCCCCCACGGGCAGTACTTC
TRBJ2-7 - TRBV28 TRBD1 CASSLEFRTGSDEQYF TGTGCCAGCAGTTTAGAGTTCCGGACAGGGTCTGACGAGCAGTACTTC
TRBJ2-2 - TRBV9 - CASSVERGGWPGELFF TGTGCCAGCAGCGTAGAACGGGGAGGTTGGCCCGGGGAGCTGTTTTTT
TRBJ2-1 - TRBV28 - CASSFKRSSYNEQFF TGTGCCAGCAGTTTTAAGCGAAGCTCCTACAATGAGCAGTTCTTC
TRBJ1-4 - TRBV19 - CASSIGQTDALNEKLFF TGTGCCAGTAGTATCGGACAGACCGACGCCCTAAATGAAAAACTGTTTTTT
TRBJ1-6 - TRBV28 - CASSSVNQGNSPLHF TGTGCCAGCAGTTCGGTCAATCAGGGGAATTCACCCCTCCACTTT
TRBJ2-1 - TRBV5-4 - CASSGGQSNEQFF TGTGCCAGCAGCGGCGGGCAGTCCAATGAGCAGTTCTTC
TRBJ2-7 - TRBV2 - CASRDGPGEQYF TGTGCCAGCAGGGACGGGCCGGGAGAGCAGTACTTC
TRBJ2-1 - TRBV10-2 TRBD2 CASRVAGGPDNEQFF TGCGCCAGCAGAGTAGCGGGGGGGCCGGACAATGAGCAGTTCTTC
TRBJ2-2 few TRBV4-1 TRBD1 CASSQPGQGGGELFF TGCGCCAGCAGCCAACCGGGACAGGGTGGCGGGGAGCTGTTTTTT
TRBJ1-2 - TRBV27 - CASSLSGAYSNYGYTF TGTGCCAGCAGTTTATCGGGGGCCTATTCTAACTATGGCTACACCTTC
TRBJ1-2 once TRBV28 - CAAGDPNYGYTF TGTGCCGCGGGGGACCCCAACTATGGCTACACCTTC
TRBJ1-5 - TRBV20-1 - CSARAGQPQHF TGCAGTGCTAGAGCTGGCCAGCCCCAGCATTTT
TRBJ2-6 - TRBV18 - CASSPQGAGAGANVLTF TGTGCCAGCTCACCCCAAGGAGCAGGGGCTGGGGCCAACGTCCTGACTTTC
TRBJ2-3 - TRBV11-2 - CASSSLEDTQYF TGTGCCAGCAGCTCTCTGGAGGATACGCAGTATTTT
TRBJ1-4 - TRBV7-9 - CASSFNTEGEKLFF TGTGCCAGCAGCTTCAACACAGAGGGTGAAAAACTGTTTTTT
TRBJ1-2 once TRBV4-2 TRBD1 CASSQETHRGDYGYTF TGTGCCAGCAGCCAAGAGACGCACAGGGGGGACTATGGCTACACCTTC
TRBJ1-1 - TRBV9 - CASSLTQGPTEAFF TGTGCCAGCAGCCTGACTCAGGGCCCCACTGAAGCTTTCTTT
TRBJ2-1 - TRBV9 TRBD2 CASSPLGGTSGRASSYNEQFF TGTGCCAGCAGCCCCCTCGGGGGGACTAGCGGGAGGGCCAGCTCCTACAATGAGCAGTTCTTC
TRBJ2-4 once TRBV7-9 - CASSLEAGVKNIQYF TGTGCCAGCAGCTTAGAAGCGGGTGTTAAAAACATTCAGTACTTC
TRBJ2-7 - TRBV18 - CASHTAGTDEQYF TGTGCCAGCCACACTGCGGGGACAGACGAGCAGTACTTC
TRBJ2-7 - TRBV11-2 - CASSLFAFYEQYF TGTGCCAGCAGCTTATTCGCGTTCTACGAGCAGTACTTC
TRBJ2-1 - TRBV7-3 TRBD2 CASSSPGTSGRWANEQFF TGTGCCAGCAGTTCACCCGGGACTAGCGGGAGATGGGCCAATGAGCAGTTCTTC
TRBJ1-6 - TRBV4-2 - CASSQPLDRSVSPLHF TGTGCCAGCAGCCAACCCCTGGACAGAAGCGTTTCACCCCTCCACTTT
TRBJ1-6 few TRBV6-6 TRBD1 CASSYQGTGGSPLHF TGTGCCAGCAGTTACCAAGGGACAGGGGGTTCACCCCTCCACTTT
TRBJ2-7 - TRBV5-1 TRBD1 CASSLEGQGTYEQYF TGCGCCAGCAGCTTGGAGGGACAGGGTACGTACGAGCAGTACTTC
TRBJ1-2 - TRBV28 TRBD1 CASSLSWTGDGYTF TGTGCCAGCAGTTTATCTTGGACAGGGGATGGCTACACCTTC
TRBJ1-6 - TRBV21-1 - CASSNNRRFSPLHF TGTGCCAGCAGCAATAATCGGAGGTTTTCACCCCTCCACTTT
TRBJ1-5 - TRBV10-1 - CASSFPGSSRRVNQPQHF TGCGCCAGCAGTTTCCCCGGAAGCTCGCGCAGGGTCAATCAGCCCCAGCATTTT
TRBJ1-5 few TRBV19 TRBD1 CASTGTGTQPQHF TGTGCCAGTACTGGGACAGGGACCCAGCCCCAGCATTTT
TRBJ1-2 - TRBV9 - CASSVQGIYGYTF TGTGCCAGCAGCGTACAGGGCATCTATGGCTACACCTTC
TRBJ1-5 - TRBV5-4 TRBD1 CASSLGTGDQPQHF TGTGCCAGCAGCCTCGGGACAGGGGATCAGCCCCAGCATTTT
TRBJ1-2 - TRBV7-8 - CASSATGIPNYGYTF TGTGCCAGCAGCGCGACCGGGATTCCTAACTATGGCTACACCTTC
TRBJ2-3 - TRBV9 TRBD2 CASSVVGLAGGSTDTQYF TGTGCCAGCAGCGTAGTGGGACTAGCGGGAGGGAGCACAGATACGCAGTATTTT
TRBJ1-1 - TRBV4-3 - CASSQELEENTEAFF TGCGCCAGCAGCCAAGAACTTGAGGAGAACACTGAAGCTTTCTTT
TRBJ1-4 once TRBV4-3 TRBD1 CASSQERQGAGKLFF TGCGCCAGCAGCCAGGAAAGACAGGGGGCAGGGAAACTGTTTTTT
TRBJ2-1 - TRBV5-1 - CASSSGSYNEQFF TGCGCCAGCAGCTCAGGGTCCTACAATGAGCAGTTCTTC
TRBJ2-1 - TRBV7-8 TRBD1 CASSVPRNVGQGTDNEQFF TGTGCCAGCAGCGTCCCTCGTAATGTCGGACAGGGGACGGACAATGAGCAGTTCTTC
TRBJ1-2 - TRBV6-1 - CASSPQEYGYTF TGTGCCAGCAGTCCACAGGAGTATGGCTACACCTTC
TRBJ2-7 - TRBV5-5 - CASSPWDTEDEQYF TGTGCCAGCAGCCCCTGGGACACCGAGGACGAGCAGTACTTC